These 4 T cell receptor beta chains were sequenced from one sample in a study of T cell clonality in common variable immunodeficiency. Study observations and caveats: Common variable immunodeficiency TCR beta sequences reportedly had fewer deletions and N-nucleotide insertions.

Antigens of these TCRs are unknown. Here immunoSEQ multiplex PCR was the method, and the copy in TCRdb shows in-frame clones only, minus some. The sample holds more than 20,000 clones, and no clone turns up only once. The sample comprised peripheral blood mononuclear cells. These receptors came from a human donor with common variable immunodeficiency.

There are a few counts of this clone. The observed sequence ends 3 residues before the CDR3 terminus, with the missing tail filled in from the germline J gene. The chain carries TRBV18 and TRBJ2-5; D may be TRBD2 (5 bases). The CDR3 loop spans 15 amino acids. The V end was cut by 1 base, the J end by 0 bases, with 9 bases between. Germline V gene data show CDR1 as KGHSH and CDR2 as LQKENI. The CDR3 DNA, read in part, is TGTGCCAGCTCACCACAGGGCGGGCACCAAGAGACC. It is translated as CASSPQGGHQET. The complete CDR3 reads CASSPQGGHQETQYF.

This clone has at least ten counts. The covered CDR3 bases are TGTGCCAGCTCACCACAGGTTCCCGGGTCTGAG. Protein: CASSPQVPGSE. The entire CDR3 reads CASSPQVPGSEQFF. The chain links TRBV18 to TRBJ2-1; D is unresolved. The read ends 3 residues before the CDR3 terminus; that terminus is restored from the germline J gene. Looked up from germline, CDR1 is KGHSH and CDR2 is LQKENI. This CDR3 spans 14 amino acids. With 1 base removed from V and 9 bases from J, the gap between germline ends came to 13 bases. The whole variable domain, filled in from reference TRBV18 and TRBJ2-1, reads NAGVMQNPRHLVRRRGQEARLRCSPMKGHSHVYWYRQLPEEGLKFMVYLQKENIIDESGMPKERFSAEFPKEGPSILRIQQVVRGDSAAYFCASSPQVPGSEQFFGPGTRLTVL.

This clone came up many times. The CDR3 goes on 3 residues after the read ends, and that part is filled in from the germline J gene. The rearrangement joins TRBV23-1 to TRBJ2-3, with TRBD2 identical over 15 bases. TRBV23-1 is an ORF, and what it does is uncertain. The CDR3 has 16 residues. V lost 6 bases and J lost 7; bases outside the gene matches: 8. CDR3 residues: CASSKGLAGGVNTQYF. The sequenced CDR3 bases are TGCGCCAGCAGCAAGGGACTAGCGGGAGGTGTAAATACG.

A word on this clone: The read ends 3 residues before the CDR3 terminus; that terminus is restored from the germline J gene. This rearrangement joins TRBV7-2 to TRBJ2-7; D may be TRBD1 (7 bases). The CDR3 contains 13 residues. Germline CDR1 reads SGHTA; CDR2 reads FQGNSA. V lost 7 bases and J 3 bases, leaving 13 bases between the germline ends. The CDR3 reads CASTQGGRYEQYF. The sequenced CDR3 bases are TGTGCCAGCACCCAGGGGGGCCGCTACGAG.